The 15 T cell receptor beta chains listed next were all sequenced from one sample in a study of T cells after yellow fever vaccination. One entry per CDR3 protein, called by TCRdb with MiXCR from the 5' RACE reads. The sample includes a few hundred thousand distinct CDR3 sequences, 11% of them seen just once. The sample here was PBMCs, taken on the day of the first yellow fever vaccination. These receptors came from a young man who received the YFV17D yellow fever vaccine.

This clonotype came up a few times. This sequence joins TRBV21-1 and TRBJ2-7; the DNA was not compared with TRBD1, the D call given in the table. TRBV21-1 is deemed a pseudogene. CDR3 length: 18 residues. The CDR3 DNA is TGTGCCAGCAAACCGGACAGGGGCTCACGATTGTTAGAGTGCGAGCAGTACTTC. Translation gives CASKPDRGSRLLECEQYF.

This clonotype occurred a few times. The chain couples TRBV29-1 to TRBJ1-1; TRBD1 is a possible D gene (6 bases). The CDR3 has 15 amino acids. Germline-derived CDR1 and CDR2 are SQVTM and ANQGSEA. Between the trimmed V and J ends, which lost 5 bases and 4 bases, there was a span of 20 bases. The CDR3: CSVKGGRGSFTEAFF. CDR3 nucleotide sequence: TGCAGCGTTAAAGGTGGCAGGGGAAGTTTCACTGAAGCTTTCTTT.

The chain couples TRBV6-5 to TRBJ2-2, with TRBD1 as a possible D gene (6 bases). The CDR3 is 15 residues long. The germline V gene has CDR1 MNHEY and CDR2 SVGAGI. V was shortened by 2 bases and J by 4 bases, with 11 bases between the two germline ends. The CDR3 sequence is CASSYESRGTGELFF. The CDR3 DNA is TGTGCCAGCAGTTACGAATCCAGGGGCACCGGGGAGCTGTTTTTT.

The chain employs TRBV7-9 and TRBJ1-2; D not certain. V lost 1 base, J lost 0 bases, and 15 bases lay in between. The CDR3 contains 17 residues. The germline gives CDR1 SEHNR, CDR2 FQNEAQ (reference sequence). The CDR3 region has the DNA TGTGCCAGCAGCTTAGATCGAGGCCCCGGAACTAACTATGGCTACACCTTC. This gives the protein CASSLDRGPGTNYGYTF.

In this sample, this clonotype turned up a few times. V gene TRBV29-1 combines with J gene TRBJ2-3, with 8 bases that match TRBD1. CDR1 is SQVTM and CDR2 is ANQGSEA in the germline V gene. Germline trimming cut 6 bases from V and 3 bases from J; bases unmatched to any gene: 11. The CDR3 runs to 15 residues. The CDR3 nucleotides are TGCAGCGTGGGCAGGACAGGGACGGGGACAGATACGCAGTATTTT. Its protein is CSVGRTGTGTDTQYF.

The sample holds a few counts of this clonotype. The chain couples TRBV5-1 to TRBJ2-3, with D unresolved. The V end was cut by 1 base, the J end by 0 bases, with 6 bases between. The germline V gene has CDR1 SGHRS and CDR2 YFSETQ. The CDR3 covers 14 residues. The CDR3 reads CASSLTYSTDTQYF. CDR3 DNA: TGCGCCAGCAGCTTGACTTATAGCACAGATACGCAGTATTTT.

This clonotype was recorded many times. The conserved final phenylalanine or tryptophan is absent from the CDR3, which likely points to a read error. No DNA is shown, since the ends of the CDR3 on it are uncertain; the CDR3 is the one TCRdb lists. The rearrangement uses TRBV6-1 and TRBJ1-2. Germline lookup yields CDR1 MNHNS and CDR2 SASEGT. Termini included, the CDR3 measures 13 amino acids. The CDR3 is CASSEALYLNLRL.

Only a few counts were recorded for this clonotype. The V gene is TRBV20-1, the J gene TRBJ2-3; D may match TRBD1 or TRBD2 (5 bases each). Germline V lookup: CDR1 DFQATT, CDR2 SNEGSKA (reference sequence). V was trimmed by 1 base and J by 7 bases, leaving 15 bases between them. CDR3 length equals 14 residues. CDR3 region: CSARGGTVVYTQYF. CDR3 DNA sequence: TGCAGTGCTAGAGGTGGGACCGTGGTGTATACGCAGTATTTT.

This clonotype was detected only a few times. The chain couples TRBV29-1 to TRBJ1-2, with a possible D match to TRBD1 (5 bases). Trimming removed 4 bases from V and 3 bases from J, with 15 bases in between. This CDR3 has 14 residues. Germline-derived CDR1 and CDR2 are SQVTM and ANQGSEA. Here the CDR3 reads CSVVGGEMDYGYTF. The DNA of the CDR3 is TGCAGCGTTGTTGGGGGGGAGATGGACTATGGCTACACCTTC.

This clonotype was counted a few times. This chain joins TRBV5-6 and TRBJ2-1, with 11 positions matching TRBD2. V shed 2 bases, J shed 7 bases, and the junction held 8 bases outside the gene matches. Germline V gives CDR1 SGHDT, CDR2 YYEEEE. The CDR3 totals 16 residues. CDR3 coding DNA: TGTGCCAGCAGCTTCTTAGCGGGGGGGCCAAGGAATGAGCAGTTCTTC. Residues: CASSFLAGGPRNEQFF.

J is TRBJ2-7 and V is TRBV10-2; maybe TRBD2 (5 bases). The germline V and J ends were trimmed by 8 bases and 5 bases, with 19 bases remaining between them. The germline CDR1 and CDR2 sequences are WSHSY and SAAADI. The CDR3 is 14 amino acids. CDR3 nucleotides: TGCGCCAGCGGCGGACTGAGGGATATCAACGAGCAGTACTTC. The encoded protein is CASGGLRDINEQYF.

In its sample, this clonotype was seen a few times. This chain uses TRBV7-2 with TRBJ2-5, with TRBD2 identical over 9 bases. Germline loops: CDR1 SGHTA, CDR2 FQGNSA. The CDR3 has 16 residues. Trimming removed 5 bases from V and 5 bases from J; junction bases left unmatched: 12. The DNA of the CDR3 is TGTGCCAGCAGCCCTAGCGGGGCACGGCGGGAGGAGACCCAGTACTTC. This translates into CASSPSGARREETQYF.

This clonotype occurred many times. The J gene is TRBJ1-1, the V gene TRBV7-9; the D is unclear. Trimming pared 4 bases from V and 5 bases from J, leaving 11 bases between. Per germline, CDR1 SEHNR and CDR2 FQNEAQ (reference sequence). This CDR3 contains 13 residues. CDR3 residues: CASSYRVRTEAFF. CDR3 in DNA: TGTGCCAGCAGCTACCGGGTCAGGACTGAAGCTTTCTTT.

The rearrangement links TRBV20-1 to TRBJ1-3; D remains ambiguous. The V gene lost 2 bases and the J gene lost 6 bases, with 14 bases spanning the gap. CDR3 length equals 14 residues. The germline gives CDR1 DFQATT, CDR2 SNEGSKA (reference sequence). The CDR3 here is CSARPPGQTNTIYF. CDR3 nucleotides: TGCAGTGCTAGACCTCCGGGCCAGACAAACACCATATATTTT.

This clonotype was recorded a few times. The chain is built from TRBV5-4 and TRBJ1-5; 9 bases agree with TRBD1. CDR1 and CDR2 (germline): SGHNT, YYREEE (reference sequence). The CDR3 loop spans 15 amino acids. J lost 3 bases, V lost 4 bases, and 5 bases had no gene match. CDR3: CASSVQGAYNQPQHF. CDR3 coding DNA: TGTGCCAGCAGCGTACAGGGGGCCTACAATCAGCCCCAGCATTTT. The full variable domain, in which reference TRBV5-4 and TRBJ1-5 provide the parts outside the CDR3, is ETGVTQSPTHLIKTRGQQVTLRCSSQSGHNTVSWYQQALGQGPQFIFQYYREEENGRGNFPPRFSGLQFPNYSSELNVNALELDDSALYLCASSVQGAYNQPQHFGDGTRLSIL.